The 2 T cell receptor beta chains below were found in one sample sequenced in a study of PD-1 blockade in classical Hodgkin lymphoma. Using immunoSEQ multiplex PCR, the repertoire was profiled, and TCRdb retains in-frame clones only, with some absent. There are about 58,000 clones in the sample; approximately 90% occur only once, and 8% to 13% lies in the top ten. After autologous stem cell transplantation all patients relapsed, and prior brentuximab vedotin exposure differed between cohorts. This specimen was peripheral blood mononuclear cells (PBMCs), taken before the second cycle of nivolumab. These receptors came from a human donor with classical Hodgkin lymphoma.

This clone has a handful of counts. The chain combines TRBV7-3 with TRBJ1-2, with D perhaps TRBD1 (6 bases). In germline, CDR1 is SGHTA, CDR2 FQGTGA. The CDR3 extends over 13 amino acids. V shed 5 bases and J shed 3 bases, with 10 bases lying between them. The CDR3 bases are TGTGCCAGCAGCCAAACAGGGTACTATGGCTACACCTTC. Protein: CASSQTGYYGYTF. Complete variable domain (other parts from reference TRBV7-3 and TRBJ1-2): GAGVSQTPSNKVTEKGKYVELRCDPISGHTALYWYRQSLGQGPEFLIYFQGTGAADDSGLPNDRFFAVRPEGSVSTLKIQRTERGDSAVYLCASSQTGYYGYTFGSGTRLTVV.

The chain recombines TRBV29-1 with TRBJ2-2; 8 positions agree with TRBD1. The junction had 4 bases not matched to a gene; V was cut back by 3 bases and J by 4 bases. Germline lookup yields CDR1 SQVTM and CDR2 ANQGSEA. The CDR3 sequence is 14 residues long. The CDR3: CSVDGQGGTGELFF. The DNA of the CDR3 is TGCAGCGTTGACGGACAGGGCGGCACCGGGGAGCTGTTTTTT.